This T cell receptor (beta chain) was sequenced for a study of blood T cell repertoires in COVID-19. Study-level background: Nucleic acid was either cDNA or gDNA, and it came from T cells, B-cell-depleted T cells, or PBMCs.

TCRdb keeps only in-frame clones here, not all; method: immunoSEQ multiplex PCR. The sample yields about 370,000 clones, around 92% seen once. CDR1 MNHEY and CDR2 SVGEGT come from the germline V gene. This CDR3 region has 15 residues. V lost 5 bases, J lost 8 bases, and 21 bases lay in between. The chain joins TRBV6-2 or TRBV6-3 to TRBJ1-2; maybe TRBD1 (6 bases). The clonotype comes from a woman aged 25 to 39 with COVID-19, enrolled during active disease. Sequenced material: peripheral blood. The CDR3 loop is CASSEDSLESRGYTF. The CDR3 DNA is TGTGCCAGCAGTGAGGACAGCTTGGAGTCGAGGGGCTACACCTTC.